A selection of T cell receptor beta chains follows, all from one sample in a study of cytomegalovirus exposure and HLA in healthy donors. Generated by immunoSEQ multiplex PCR, the TCRdb table keeps only in-frame clones and is missing some. The sample holds 35,000 to 45,000 clones; approximately 86% are singletons and the top ten take over 9.5%. Sequencing was performed on PBMCs. The origin of the receptors is a woman aged 18-30 years in good health and CMV-seropositive. Both conserved end residues are part of each CDR3. The D gene is left open where the match is weak. Size is omitted from some rows. Given values are once, few, many or a class for expanded clones.

J gene: TRBJ2-7
V gene: TRBV28
clone size: NA
D gene: NA
CDR3 protein: CASKTGQVTGEQYF
CDR3 DNA: TGTGCCAGCAAGACAGGACAAGTAACGGGGGAGCAGTACTTC

J gene: TRBJ2-7
V gene: TRBV4-3
clone size: few
D gene: NA
CDR3 protein: CASSPTGIRTYEQYF
CDR3 DNA: TGCGCCAGCAGCCCTACAGGGATACGGACCTACGAGCAGTACTTC

J gene: TRBJ2-7
V gene: TRBV10-3
clone size: NA
D gene: NA
CDR3 protein: CAISDLGLKAYEQYF
CDR3 DNA: TGTGCCATCAGTGACTTAGGACTGAAGGCCTACGAGCAGTACTTC

J gene: TRBJ1-1
V gene: TRBV19
clone size: NA
D gene: NA
CDR3 protein: CASSIGGSRIEAFF
CDR3 DNA: TGTGCCAGTAGTATCGGGGGGAGCAGAATAGAAGCTTTCTTT

J gene: TRBJ2-1
V gene: TRBV7-6
clone size: NA
D gene: TRBD1
CDR3 protein: CASSLAGQGMNEQFF
CDR3 DNA: TGTGCCAGCAGCTTAGCGGGACAGGGGATGAATGAGCAGTTCTTC

J gene: TRBJ1-1
V gene: TRBV28
clone size: NA
D gene: TRBD1
CDR3 protein: CASSFFGQGARSMNTEAFF
CDR3 DNA: TGTGCCAGCAGTTTTTTCGGCCAGGGGGCGAGATCTATGAACACTGAAGCTTTCTTT

J gene: TRBJ1-2
V gene: TRBV6-5
clone size: NA
D gene: NA
CDR3 protein: CASSYENFYGYTF
CDR3 DNA: TGTGCCAGCAGTTACGAGAACTTCTATGGCTACACCTTC

J gene: TRBJ2-3
V gene: TRBV7-9
clone size: NA
D gene: TRBD2
CDR3 protein: CASSVTAGGGGDTQYF
CDR3 DNA: TGTGCCAGCAGCGTTACCGCGGGGGGGGGCGGCGATACGCAGTATTTT

J gene: TRBJ2-7
V gene: TRBV19
clone size: NA
D gene: TRBD1
CDR3 protein: CASGRGTEMEQYF
CDR3 DNA: TGTGCCAGTGGTAGGGGGACAGAGATGGAGCAGTACTTC

J gene: TRBJ2-1
V gene: TRBV7-9
clone size: NA
D gene: NA
CDR3 protein: CASSPSPSNEQFF
CDR3 DNA: TGTGCCAGCAGCCCCAGTCCCTCCAATGAGCAGTTCTTC

J gene: TRBJ2-2
V gene: TRBV4-1
clone size: NA
D gene: NA
CDR3 protein: CASSQDPTGGTGELFF
CDR3 DNA: TGCGCCAGCAGCCAAGATCCGACAGGTGGCACCGGGGAGCTGTTTTTT

J gene: TRBJ2-7
V gene: TRBV7-9
clone size: NA
D gene: NA
CDR3 protein: CASAILPGNYEQYF
CDR3 DNA: TGTGCCAGCGCCATTCTCCCAGGGAACTACGAGCAGTACTTC